Presented here are 8 T cell receptor beta chains from one specimen sequenced in a study of cytomegalovirus exposure and HLA in healthy donors. Primers: 60 Vbeta forward and 13 Jbeta reverse. The data were produced by immunoSEQ multiplex PCR, yet TCRdb's version contains in-frame clones alone and is incomplete. The sample has approximately 75,000 clones; about 78% are singletons. Material: PBMCs. These receptors all stem from a male donor in good health and CMV-seronegative.

The chain uses TRBV2 and TRBJ2-5, with 15 nucleotides matching TRBD2. Germline V gene data show CDR1 as SNHLY and CDR2 as FYNNEI. Unmatched junction bases numbered 11, after V lost 4 bases and J lost 2 bases. CDR3 length equals 19 residues. The CDR3 nucleotides are TGTGCCAGCAGTGTCTCCGGGACTAGCGGGAGGAACTTTCAAGAGACCCAGTACTTC. As protein: CASSVSGTSGRNFQETQYF.

The V and J genes are TRBV23-1 and TRBJ2-1; 8 positions match TRBD1. TRBV23-1 is placed among ORFs of uncertain function. V gave up 4 bases and J gave up 7 bases; unmatched junction bases: 6. This CDR3 has 14 residues. CDR3 DNA sequence: TGCGCCAGCAGTCGGTCGGACAGGGAGAATGAGCAGTTCTTC. Translated: CASSRSDRENEQFF.

The chain uses TRBV5-4 and TRBJ2-7; D is perhaps TRBD1 (5 bases). CDR3 length equals 13 residues. The V end was cut by 2 bases, the J end by 5 bases, with 11 bases between. Germline V gives CDR1 SGHNT, CDR2 YYREEE (reference sequence). The CDR3 sequence: CASSLAGIDEQYF. For the CDR3, the DNA is TGTGCCAGCAGCTTAGCAGGGATCGACGAGCAGTACTTC.

This rearrangement joins TRBV5-1 to TRBJ1-6; TRBD1 matches at 9 bases. This CDR3 spans 16 amino acids. Germline V CDR1 and CDR2: SGHRS, YFSETQ. V dropped 4 bases and J dropped 3; count of bases not matched to a gene: 5. Written as DNA, the CDR3 is TGCGCCAGCAGCCCGGACAGGGGAGGCTATAATTCACCCCTCCACTTT. This encodes CASSPDRGGYNSPLHF.

J is TRBJ2-2 and V is TRBV10-3; TRBD1 matches 8 bases. The CDR3 covers 15 residues. The ends lost 0 bases at V and 8 bases at J; junction bases unmatched: 5. Germline V lookup: CDR1 ENHRY, CDR2 SYGVKD. In DNA form, the CDR3 reads TGTGCCATCAGTGAGTCTAGGACAGGGCTGGGGGAGCTGTTTTTT. Translated: CAISESRTGLGELFF.

The chain uses TRBV5-4 and TRBJ1-2; TRBD1 aligns across 7 bases. Looked up from germline, CDR1 is SGHNT and CDR2 is YYREEE (reference sequence). The CDR3 is 15 amino acids. V dropped 4 bases and J dropped 5; count of bases not matched to a gene: 11. The chain's CDR3 is CASSARQGSGYGYTF. The DNA of the CDR3 is TGTGCCAGCAGCGCCCGACAGGGCTCTGGATATGGCTACACCTTC.

This chain connects TRBV11-2 to TRBJ1-2; the match to TRBD1 covers 7 bases. This CDR3 is built from 15 residues. Germline CDR1 and CDR2: SGHAT and FQNNGV. V lost 3 bases and J lost 3; bases outside the gene matches: 7. The CDR3 spells CASSFVGQAHYGYTF. In DNA form, the CDR3 reads TGTGCCAGCAGCTTTGTCGGACAGGCTCACTATGGCTACACCTTC.

The chain recombines TRBV30 with TRBJ1-6; 7 bases are a match to TRBD1. This CDR3 is built from 14 residues. The V gene's germline CDR1 is GTSNPN and CDR2 SVGIG (reference sequence). With 5 bases clipped from V and 9 bases from J, the junction kept 10 bases outside the gene matches. The CDR3: CAWLNQGGGSPLHF. CDR3 nucleotide sequence: TGTGCCTGGCTAAACCAGGGGGGAGGTTCACCCCTCCACTTT.